In this sample, the clone carrying this T cell receptor beta chain turned up once. This specimen belongs to a study of blood T cell repertoires in COVID-19. On the study more broadly: There were acute and convalescent COVID-19 samples, and they came from the United States, Italy and Spain. Sources were T cells, B-cell-depleted T cells, or PBMCs; the material itself was cDNA or gDNA.

Germline V CDR1 and CDR2: LGHDT, YNNKEL (reference sequence). After removal of 1 base from V and 6 bases from J, the junction contained 4 bases not matched to a gene. This CDR3 comprises 14 residues. Per the authors' pipeline: Estimates of nucleated cell counts were drawn from the amplification of reference gene primers. TCRdb's copy holds only in-frame clones and misses some; the assay was immunoSEQ multiplex PCR. For V, J and clone size, that table is used; D and trimming come from the DNA. The sample shows roughly 150,000 clones, roughly nine tenths of them seen only once. This sequence joins TRBV3-1 (or the pseudogene TRBV3-2) and TRBJ2-7; 9 nucleotides match TRBD1. Material for sequencing was peripheral blood. The source is a woman in her thirties or forties with acute or convalescent COVID-19. The CDR3 sequence: CASSQGQGVLEQYF. DNA of the CDR3: TGTGCCAGCAGCCAAGGACAGGGGGTACTCGAGCAGTACTTC.